The entry below gives a single T cell receptor beta chain sequence along with its context. PCR primers comprised 60 Vbeta and 13 Jbeta primers. Clones were sequenced by immunoSEQ multiplex PCR, and TCRdb holds only the in-frame ones, with some missing. The sample has about 300,000 clones; around 86% are singletons. Germline V lookup: CDR1 MDHEN, CDR2 SYDVKM. The CDR3 sequence is 15 residues long. Losses at the gene ends were 2 bases for V and 2 bases for J; bases not matched to a gene: 4. The sample is drawn from a study of cytomegalovirus exposure and HLA in healthy donors. The sequenced sample consisted of PBMCs. The receptor was isolated from a man aged 35-49 years in good health and CMV-seropositive. The chain is built from TRBV28 and TRBJ2-5; 8 nucleotides line up with TRBD1. CDR3 loop: CASSLVYRGQETQYF. The CDR3 region has the DNA TGTGCCAGCAGTTTAGTCTACAGGGGGCAAGAGACCCAGTACTTC. Supplemented by reference TRBV28 and TRBJ2-5, the full variable domain reads DVKVTQSSRYLVKRTGEKVFLECVQDMDHENMFWYRQDPGLGLRLIYFSYDVKMKEKGDIPEGYSVSREKKERFSLILESASTNQTSMYLCASSLVYRGQETQYFGPGTRLLVL.